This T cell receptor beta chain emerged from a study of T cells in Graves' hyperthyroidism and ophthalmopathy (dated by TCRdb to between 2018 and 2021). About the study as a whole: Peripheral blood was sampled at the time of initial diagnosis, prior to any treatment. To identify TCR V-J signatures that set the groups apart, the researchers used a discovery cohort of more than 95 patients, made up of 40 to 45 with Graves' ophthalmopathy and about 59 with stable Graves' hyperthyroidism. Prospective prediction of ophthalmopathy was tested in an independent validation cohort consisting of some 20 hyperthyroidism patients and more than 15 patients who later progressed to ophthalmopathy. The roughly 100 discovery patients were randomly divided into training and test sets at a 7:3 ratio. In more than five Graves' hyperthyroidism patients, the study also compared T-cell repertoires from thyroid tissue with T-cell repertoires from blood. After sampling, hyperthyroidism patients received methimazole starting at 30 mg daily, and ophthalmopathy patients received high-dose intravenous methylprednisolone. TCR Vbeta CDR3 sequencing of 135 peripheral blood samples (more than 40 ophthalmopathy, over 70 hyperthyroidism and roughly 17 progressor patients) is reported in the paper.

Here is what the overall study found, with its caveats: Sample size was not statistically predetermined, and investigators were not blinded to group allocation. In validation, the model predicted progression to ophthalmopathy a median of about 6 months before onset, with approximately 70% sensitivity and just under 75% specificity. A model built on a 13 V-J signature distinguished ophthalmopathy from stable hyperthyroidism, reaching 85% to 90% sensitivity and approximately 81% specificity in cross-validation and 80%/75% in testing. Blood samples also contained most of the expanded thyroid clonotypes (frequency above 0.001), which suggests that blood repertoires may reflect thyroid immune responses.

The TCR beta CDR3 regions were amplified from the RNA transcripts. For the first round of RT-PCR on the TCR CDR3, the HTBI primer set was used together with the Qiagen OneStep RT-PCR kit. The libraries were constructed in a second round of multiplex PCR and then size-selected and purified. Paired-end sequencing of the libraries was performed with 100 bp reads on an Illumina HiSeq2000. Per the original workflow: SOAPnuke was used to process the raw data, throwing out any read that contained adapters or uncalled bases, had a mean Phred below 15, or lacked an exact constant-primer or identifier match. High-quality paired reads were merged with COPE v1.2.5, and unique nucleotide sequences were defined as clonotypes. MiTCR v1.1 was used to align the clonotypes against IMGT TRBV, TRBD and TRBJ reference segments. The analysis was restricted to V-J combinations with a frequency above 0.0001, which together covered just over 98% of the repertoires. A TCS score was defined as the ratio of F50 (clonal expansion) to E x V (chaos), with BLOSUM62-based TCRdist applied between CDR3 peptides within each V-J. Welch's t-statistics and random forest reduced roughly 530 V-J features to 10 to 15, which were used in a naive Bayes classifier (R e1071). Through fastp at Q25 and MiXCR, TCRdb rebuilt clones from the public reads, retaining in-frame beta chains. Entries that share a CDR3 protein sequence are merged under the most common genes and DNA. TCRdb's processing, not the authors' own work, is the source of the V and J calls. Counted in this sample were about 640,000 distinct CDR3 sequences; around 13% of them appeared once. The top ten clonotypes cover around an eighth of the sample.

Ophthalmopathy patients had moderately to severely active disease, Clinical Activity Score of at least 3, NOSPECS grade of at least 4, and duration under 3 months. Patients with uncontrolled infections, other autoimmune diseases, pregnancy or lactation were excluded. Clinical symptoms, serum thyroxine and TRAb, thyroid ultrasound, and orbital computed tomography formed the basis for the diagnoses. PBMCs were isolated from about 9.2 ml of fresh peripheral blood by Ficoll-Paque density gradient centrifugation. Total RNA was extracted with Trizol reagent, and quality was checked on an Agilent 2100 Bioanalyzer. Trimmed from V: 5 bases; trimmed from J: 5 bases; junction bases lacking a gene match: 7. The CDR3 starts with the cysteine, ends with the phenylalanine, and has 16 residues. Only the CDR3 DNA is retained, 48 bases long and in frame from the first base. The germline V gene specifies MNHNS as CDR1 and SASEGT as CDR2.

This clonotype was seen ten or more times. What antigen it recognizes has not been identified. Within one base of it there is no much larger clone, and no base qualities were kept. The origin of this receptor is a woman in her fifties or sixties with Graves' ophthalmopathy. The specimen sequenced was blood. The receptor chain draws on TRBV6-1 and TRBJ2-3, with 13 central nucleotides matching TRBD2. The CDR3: CASSMRLAGGVDTQYF. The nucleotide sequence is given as TGTGCCAGCAGTATGAGACTAGCGGGAGGAGTAGATACGCAGTATTTT.